These 2 T cell receptor beta chains originate from one sample sequenced in a study of cytomegalovirus exposure and HLA in healthy donors. In the PCR, 60 Vbeta and 13 Jbeta primers were used. Sequenced by immunoSEQ multiplex PCR; TCRdb stores in-frame clones only, minus some. The sample includes over 110,000 clones, roughly 74% of them seen just once. Source material: PBMCs. These receptors were obtained from a woman aged 18 to 35 in good health and CMV-seropositive.

The chain is built from TRBV28 and TRBJ1-5, with 10 nucleotides matching TRBD1. The V gene end was trimmed by 6 bases and the J gene end by 3 bases; junction bases not matched to a gene: 5. In germline, CDR1 is MDHEN, CDR2 SYDVKM. The CDR3 is made up of 15 amino acids. In nucleotides, the CDR3 is TGTGCCAGCAGACCAGGGACAGGGGTCAATCAGCCCCAGCATTTT. This gives the protein CASRPGTGVNQPQHF.

This rearrangement joins TRBV7-2 to TRBJ1-4; the D gene is possibly TRBD1 (5 bases). The CDR3 spans 14 residues. CDR1 and CDR2 from the germline V gene are SGHTA and FQGNSA. V gave up 1 base and J gave up 7 bases, with 10 bases separating them. The CDR3 sequence: CASSLGGVSEKLFF. The CDR3 DNA is TGTGCCAGCAGCTTAGGGGGGGTTAGTGAAAAACTGTTTTTT. The full variable domain, completed using reference TRBV7-2 and TRBJ1-4, is GAGVSQSPSNKVTEKGKDVELRCDPISGHTALYWYRQSLGQGLEFLIYFQGNSAPDKSGLPSDRFSAERTGGSVSTLTIQRTQQEDSAVYLCASSLGGVSEKLFFGSGTQLSVL.